This T cell receptor beta chain is from a study of T cells in Graves' hyperthyroidism and ophthalmopathy. Study summary: Peripheral blood specimens were obtained at initial diagnosis, prior to any treatment. Findings and caveats of the study: The blood repertoire included most of the expanded thyroid clonotypes above 0.001.

On the basis of clinical symptoms, serum thyroxine and TRAb, thyroid ultrasound and orbital computed tomography, diagnoses were made. From around 11 ml of fresh peripheral blood, PBMCs were isolated. A word on this clonotype: What it recognizes is unknown.

The CDR3 is 14 residues long. The germline V gene has CDR1 SGHRS and CDR2 YFSETQ. The V and J ends lost 4 bases and 0 bases respectively, with 9 bases between them. The source material, RNA transcripts, was used to amplify TCR beta CDR3 regions. HTBI primers were employed in a first-round RT-PCR of the TCR CDR3. TCRdb re-analysed the multiplex PCR reads in MiXCR, keeping a single row per CDR3 protein. The sample lists under 350,000 distinct CDR3 sequences; about 15% were seen once. V and J are TRBV5-1 and TRBJ2-3; D uncertain. Specimen: blood. This TCR derives from a woman aged 55-75 years with Graves' ophthalmopathy. In nucleotides, the CDR3 is TGCGCCAGCAGCCCAGACCCTAGCACAGATACGCAGTATTTT. This translates into CASSPDPSTDTQYF.